This T cell receptor beta chain was identified in a study of cytotoxic CD8 clonotypes in ibrutinib-treated CLL (dated by TCRdb to the early 2020s). Looking at the study overall: The cohort was composed of under 12 relapsed/refractory and approximately 16 treatment-naive patients; IGHV unmutated status was identified in roughly 18 patients. Cryopreserved peripheral blood mononuclear cells were collected at three points: before therapy, at response, and at either sustained remission or disease progression. Partial responses were observed in roughly 25 patients and complete responses in 2; after a median follow-up of around 68 months, remission was maintained in 14 patients and progression was observed in about twelve. Longitudinal samples were available for 26 of the 86 trial participants. Response samples were taken after a median of 12 months on treatment, ranging from roughly 6 to 36 months. On average, each sample had approximately 250,000 productive templates and tens of thousands of productive rearrangements. All remission and progressive disease samples were collected while patients were still receiving ibrutinib.

Explained via the paper, the time point label denotes: progressive disease on ibrutinib. For TCR beta library preparation, around 2.1 micrograms of genomic DNA were extracted from the cryopreserved PBMCs. High-throughput TCR beta sequencing was performed on longitudinal blood samples from CLL patients receiving ibrutinib monotherapy. The patients took part in an open-label, single-center phase 2 trial of ibrutinib monotherapy. On a MiSeq, deep resolution sequencing aimed for a depth between 1 in 1 million and 1 in 200,000 T cells, with each clonotype covered about 9.2x on average. The immunoSEQ hsTCRB Kit was used to generate the TCR beta libraries. The source study handled its data this way. ImmunoSEQ Data Assistant and ImmunoSEQ Analyzer were used for data analysis, and V, D and J genes were assigned according to IMGT definitions. Clonality was computed as one minus normalized Shannon entropy of productive rearrangement frequencies, ranging from 0 to 1. Only overrepresented clonotypes making up at least 0.05% of each patient's repertoire were included in the public clonotype analysis. Approximately 14 age-matched healthy donor repertoires from immuneACCESS served as clonality controls. What TCRdb holds here is the immuneACCESS table cut down to in-frame rearrangements. Part of the clones is not present; checked against another copy, under half of the missing clones reflect an unresolved V gene, and the others are unexplained. The V and J calls and clone size come from that table; D and trimming were worked out from the DNA. In this sample the table shows 250,000 to 350,000 clones, roughly 76% of which occur a single time. The ten largest clones take up about 5% of the sample.

Overall study results and their limits: Public clonotypes were rare and either contracted or stayed stable during treatment, and the rise in clonality at ibrutinib response reflected the expansion of private clonotypes. Sampling times were not matched between sustained-remission and progressing patients, and lymph node repertoires were not studied. Baseline clonality exceeded that of age-matched healthy donors and correlated strongly with circulating CD8+ T-cell counts. Clonality rose at ibrutinib response, remained stable during sustained remission, and dropped back toward baseline at progression.

Note on this clone: This clone's antigen is unknown. No qualities accompany the bases; no much larger clone lies one base away.

The CDR3 goes from the cysteine to the phenylalanine over 15 residues. The DNA shown is the 45-base CDR3, in frame from base 1. CDR1 is given as SGHRS and CDR2 as YFSETQ, both from the germline V gene. The V end loses 0 bases and the J end loses 4 bases, and a stretch of 14 bases separates them. The sequenced sample was PBMCs, obtained at disease progression, from a patient treated with ibrutinib. This sequence originates from a human donor with chronic lymphocytic leukemia. The chain links TRBV5-1 with TRBJ2-7; matching of 5 bases hints at TRBD2 as the D gene. The DNA sequence follows: TGCGCCAGCAGCTTGGCCACTCTCGGGGATTACGAGCAGTACTTC. This codes for CASSLATLGDYEQYF.